The 14 T cell receptor beta chains given below trace back to one sample, sequenced in a study of blood T cells in healthy people across ages. A J-beta primer mix and a sample-barcoded 5' primer were used in a second PCR of about 7 to 12 cycles. MiXCR was run by TCRdb on the 5' RACE reads, yielding one entry per CDR3 protein. The sample records some 1 million distinct CDR3 sequences, 40% to 45% being singletons. Sequencing was carried out using blood. The receptors derive from a woman in her sixties or seventies in good health.

Only a few counts were recorded for this clonotype. The rearrangement links TRBV6-1 to TRBJ2-6; no definite D call. V was cut by 1 base and J by 3 bases, with 4 bases left in between. CDR1 and CDR2 from the germline V gene are MNHNS and SASEGT. The CDR3 extends over 14 amino acids. CDR3 residues: CASSEGGGANVLTF. The CDR3, as DNA: TGTGCCAGCAGTGAAGGTGGTGGGGCCAACGTCCTGACTTTC.

This clonotype was observed a few times. V gene TRBV20-1 combines with J gene TRBJ2-1; tentatively, D is TRBD1 (6 bases). The CDR3 has 12 amino acids. V gave up 7 bases and J gave up 4 bases, with 11 bases separating them. Germline V gives CDR1 DFQATT, CDR2 SNEGSKA (reference sequence). The CDR3 loop reads CSEHGQYNEQFF. The CDR3 coding sequence is TGCAGTGAACACGGACAGTACAATGAGCAGTTCTTC.

The chain combines TRBV18 with TRBJ2-1; 9 bases are a match to TRBD1. Looked up from germline, CDR1 is KGHSH and CDR2 is LQKENI. V dropped 2 bases and J dropped 6; count of bases not matched to a gene: 8. The CDR3 is 16 residues long. DNA of the CDR3: TGTGCCAGCTCACCATTGGGACAGGGAATGGTCAATGAGCAGTTCTTC. This encodes CASSPLGQGMVNEQFF.

This chain uses TRBV20-1 with TRBJ2-5; 9 positions match TRBD2. The V gene end was trimmed by 1 base and the J gene end by 11 bases; junction bases not matched to a gene: 20. This CDR3 contains 17 residues. Germline CDR1 and CDR2: DFQATT and SNEGSKA (reference sequence). The CDR3 region is CSARVSGAGGRGNEQYF. The CDR3 nucleotides are TGCAGTGCTAGAGTCAGCGGAGCGGGAGGCCGGGGCAATGAGCAGTACTTC.

The chain employs TRBV20-1 and TRBJ2-5; D not certain. This CDR3 region has 13 residues. Deletions cut 0 bases from V and 11 bases from J, with 16 bases between. Germline loops: CDR1 DFQATT, CDR2 SNEGSKA (reference sequence). CDR3 sequence reads: CSARDLSGYEQYF. The DNA of the CDR3 is TGCAGTGCTAGAGATTTATCAGGCTATGAGCAGTACTTC.

This chain connects TRBV6-1 to TRBJ1-5; D unclear. This CDR3 region has 13 residues. V lost 4 bases and J lost 4, with 8 bases in between. Per germline, CDR1 MNHNS and CDR2 SASEGT. Here the CDR3 DNA reads TGTGCCAGCAGTGTGACATTTAATCAGCCCCAGCATTTT. It yields the protein CASSVTFNQPQHF.

V is TRBV27 and J is TRBJ2-5; D not certain. The V end was cut by 6 bases, the J end by 4 bases, with 12 bases between. This CDR3 has 13 residues. CDR1 and CDR2 from the germline V gene are MNHEY and SMNVEV (reference sequence). This CDR3 is CASRSWVGETQYF. CDR3 nucleotides: TGTGCCAGCAGGTCGTGGGTGGGAGAGACCCAGTACTTC.

In its sample, this clonotype was seen a few times. This chain joins TRBV6-2 or TRBV6-3 and TRBJ1-2; TRBD1 matches 7 bases. CDR1 MNHEY and CDR2 SVGEGT come from the germline V gene. The CDR3 length is 13 residues. The V segment lost 8 bases and the J segment 5 bases; nucleotides outside the gene matches: 8. Written as DNA, the CDR3 is TGTGCCAGCCGGGACAGCTCCTTTTATGGCTACACCTTC. Amino acid sequence: CASRDSSFYGYTF.

CDR3 DNA: TGTGCCAGTTTGGGGGTGAGAAATTCACCCCTCCACTTT. The encoded protein is CASLGVRNSPLHF. V is TRBV6-1 and J is TRBJ1-6; D is possibly TRBD1 (5 bases). The CDR3 spans 13 residues. Germline loops: CDR1 MNHNS, CDR2 SASEGT. Trimming cost V 9 bases and J 7 bases, with 13 bases left between them.

The chain links TRBV12-3 or TRBV12-4 to TRBJ2-3; D remains unclear. Trimming pared 8 bases from V and 7 bases from J, leaving 10 bases between. The CDR3 totals 11 residues. CDR3 in amino acids: CASGSPNTQYF. The CDR3 DNA follows: TGTGCCAGCGGCAGCCCCAATACGCAGTATTTT.

The V and J genes are TRBV27 and TRBJ1-6; D gene ambiguous. Trimming took off 3 bases at V and 8 bases at J, with 11 bases between the two ends. The CDR3 runs 14 residues. Germline V gene data show CDR1 as MNHEY and CDR2 as SMNVEV (reference sequence). This CDR3 is CASSFGQSYSPLHF. CDR3 nucleotide sequence: TGTGCCAGCAGTTTCGGGCAGAGCTATTCACCCCTCCACTTT.

This clonotype was seen a few times. This rearrangement joins TRBV6-5 to TRBJ1-2; perhaps TRBD1 as D (6 bases). CDR1 and CDR2 (germline): MNHEY, SVGAGI. V dropped 0 bases and J dropped 5 bases, with 19 bases sitting between them. This CDR3 region has 17 residues. CDR3 nucleotides: TGTGCCAGCAGTTACTCCAGTGGGGGCAGTTTCGGGTATGGCTACACCTTC. This codes for CASSYSSGGSFGYGYTF.

This rearrangement joins TRBV28 to TRBJ1-2; the D is unclear. The V gene lost 2 bases and the J gene lost 8 bases, with 21 bases spanning the gap. This CDR3 region has 16 residues. Looked up from germline, CDR1 is MDHEN and CDR2 is SYDVKM. CDR3 sequence: CASSLPSVVDSKGYTF. The CDR3 DNA follows: TGTGCCAGCAGTTTACCCTCTGTGGTTGATTCTAAAGGCTACACCTTC.

V is TRBV12-3 or TRBV12-4 and J is TRBJ2-2; weak D call: TRBD2 (5 bases). The V and J ends lost 6 bases and 4 bases respectively, with 15 bases between them. CDR3 length: 15 residues. Written as DNA, the CDR3 is TGTGCCAGCAGAGCGAGCGGCCCGGCCACCGGGGAGCTGTTTTTT. Amino acid sequence: CASRASGPATGELFF.